This is a list of T cell receptor beta chains from one sample in a study of blood T cell repertoires in COVID-19. Produced via immunoSEQ multiplex PCR; TCRdb's table is partial and in-frame only. Altogether roughly 250,000 clones are present, nearly 85% being singletons, with the ten largest covering around 7.8%. The sequenced sample was peripheral blood. These receptors all come from a human donor in a cohort sampled during active COVID-19. Each CDR3 is given with its conserved first and last residue. The order of the fields is clone size, J gene, D gene, V gene, CDR3 DNA, CDR3 protein. D genes are given only for firm matches. Size is omitted from some rows. Given values are once, few, many or a class for expanded clones.

NA	TRBJ2-7	TRBD2	TRBV6-5	TGTGCCAGCAGTTACCAGACTAGCGGGGATCCCTACGAGCAGTACTTC	CASSYQTSGDPYEQYF
NA	TRBJ2-3	NA	TRBV7-2	TGTGCCAGCAGCCTCGATCCTAATCGGGGATCATACACAGATACGCAGTATTTT	CASSLDPNRGSYTDTQYF
NA	TRBJ2-3	TRBD2	TRBV5-5	TGTGCCAGCAGCTGGGTGGCGGGGGGCCTAGGAGATACGCAGTATTTT	CASSWVAGGLGDTQYF
NA	TRBJ2-5	TRBD1	TRBV5-4	TGTGCCAGCAGCGGCGGAGGGACAGGGAGAGAGACCCAGTACTTC	CASSGGGTGRETQYF
NA	TRBJ1-2	TRBD1	TRBV7-9	TGTGCCAGCAGCCAAGGGACAGGGTTTGGCTACACCTTC	CASSQGTGFGYTF
NA	TRBJ2-1	TRBD2	TRBV5-4	TGTGCCAGCAGGGCGGGGGGCAACTCCTACAATGAGCAGTTCTTC	CASRAGGNSYNEQFF
NA	TRBJ1-2	NA	TRBV4-3	TGCGCCAGCAGCCAGTTCAGGGGAAGCAACTATGGCTACACCTTC	CASSQFRGSNYGYTF
NA	TRBJ1-2	NA	TRBV3-1/TRBV3-2	TGTGCCAGCAGCCAAGGGGTATATGGAGATGGCTACACCTTC	CASSQGVYGDGYTF
NA	TRBJ2-2	TRBD1	TRBV4-2	TGTGCCAGCAGCCGCACCTCCTACGGGGGACAGGGGGACACCGGGGAGCTGTTTTTT	CASSRTSYGGQGDTGELFF
NA	TRBJ2-5	TRBD1	TRBV7-6	TGTGCCAGCAGCTACAGCCAGGGACAGAGAGAGACCCAGTACTTC	CASSYSQGQRETQYF
NA	TRBJ2-7	NA	TRBV28	TGTGCCAGCATCTCCGGCTACGAGCAGTACTTC	CASISGYEQYF
NA	TRBJ2-2	TRBD1	TRBV6-1	TGTGCCAGCAGTGAAAGTTTGGGACAGGGGGCAAACACCGGGGAGCTGTTTTTT	CASSESLGQGANTGELFF
NA	TRBJ1-1	TRBD1	TRBV19	TGTGCCAGTAGTCTGACAGGGAAGATGAACACTGAAGCTTTCTTT	CASSLTGKMNTEAFF
NA	TRBJ2-7	TRBD1	TRBV7-2	TGTGCCAGCAGCTTAGGGGACAGAAGATACTACGAGCAGTACTTC	CASSLGDRRYYEQYF
once	TRBJ2-5	TRBD1	TRBV5-4	TGTGCCAGCAGCTCGTTAGGACAGGGGGCATCTCAGTACTTC	CASSSLGQGASQYF
few	TRBJ1-2	NA	TRBV7-2	TGTGCCAGCAGCTTATTGGACACGTATGGCTACACCTTC	CASSLLDTYGYTF
NA	TRBJ2-1	TRBD2	TRBV11-2	TGTGCCAGCAGCTTAGATCTAGCGGTAATCTACAATGAGCAGTTCTTC	CASSLDLAVIYNEQFF
NA	TRBJ1-1	TRBD1	TRBV4-1	TGCGCCAGCAGCCAAGAGAGGACAGGGGTATATCAAGGTTTCGCTGAAGCTTTCTTT	CASSQERTGVYQGFAEAFF
NA	TRBJ1-6	TRBD1	TRBV2	TGTGCCAGCAGGCGCACGACAGGGAGGATTTCACCCCTCCACTTT	CASRRTTGRISPLHF
NA	TRBJ1-5	TRBD1	TRBV11-3	TGTGCCAGCAGCTTAGGAGGGGTCAACAGGGGGGTCTATAGCAATCAGCCCCAGCATTTT	CASSLGGVNRGVYSNQPQHF
NA	TRBJ1-2	TRBD1	TRBV18	TGTGCCAGCTCATTCGACAGGGGGTCTTTAAACTATGGCTACACCTTC	CASSFDRGSLNYGYTF
NA	TRBJ2-7	NA	TRBV7-2	TGTGCCAGCAGCTTAAGCCTAGTGCACTCCTACGAGCAGTACTTC	CASSLSLVHSYEQYF
few	TRBJ2-7	TRBD2	TRBV27	TGTGCCAGCACCAAACTAGCGGGCCCCTCCTACGAGCAGTACTTC	CASTKLAGPSYEQYF
NA	TRBJ2-7	NA	TRBV6-5	TGTGCCAGCAGTTACGCAGGGGGGATAATCAAGGGGGAGCAGTACTTC	CASSYAGGIIKGEQYF
few	TRBJ2-5	NA	TRBV7-6	TGTGCCAGCAGCTTATTGGTGGCGGGGATACAAGAGACCCAGTACTTC	CASSLLVAGIQETQYF
once	TRBJ1-5	TRBD1	TRBV27	TGTGCCAGCAGCTCAAACTTTAGAGGGGGCCAAACAGGGGTGGGAAATCAGCCCCAGCATTTT	CASSSNFRGGQTGVGNQPQHF
NA	TRBJ2-7	NA	TRBV11-3	TGTGCCAGCAGCTTAGTAAGGGGCGAGCAGTACTTC	CASSLVRGEQYF
NA	TRBJ1-4	TRBD1	TRBV24-1	TGTGCCGACAGGGTTCCGGTATGGGAAAAACTGTTTTTT	CADRVPVWEKLFF
NA	TRBJ2-7	NA	TRBV7-2	TGTGCCAGCAGCCCTATTTCCTACGAGCAGTACTTC	CASSPISYEQYF
once	TRBJ2-3	TRBD1	TRBV24-1	TGTGCCACGAGCGAGGGGACAGCAGATACGCAGTATTTT	CATSEGTADTQYF
NA	TRBJ2-3	NA	TRBV11-2	TGTGCCAGCAGCCCTACTACACTTAGCACAGATACGCAGTATTTT	CASSPTTLSTDTQYF
NA	TRBJ2-3	TRBD2	TRBV11-2	TGTGCCAGCAGCTTAGGGCTAGCGGGGGCGGGCACAGATACGCAGTATTTT	CASSLGLAGAGTDTQYF
once	TRBJ2-5	TRBD1	TRBV5-4	TGTGCCAGCAGCTTGGAGGGGACAGTCCAAGAGACCCAGTACTTC	CASSLEGTVQETQYF
NA	TRBJ1-1	NA	TRBV7-8	TGTGCCAGCAGCTTAGCGGCAGGGCGGACTGAAGCTTTCTTT	CASSLAAGRTEAFF